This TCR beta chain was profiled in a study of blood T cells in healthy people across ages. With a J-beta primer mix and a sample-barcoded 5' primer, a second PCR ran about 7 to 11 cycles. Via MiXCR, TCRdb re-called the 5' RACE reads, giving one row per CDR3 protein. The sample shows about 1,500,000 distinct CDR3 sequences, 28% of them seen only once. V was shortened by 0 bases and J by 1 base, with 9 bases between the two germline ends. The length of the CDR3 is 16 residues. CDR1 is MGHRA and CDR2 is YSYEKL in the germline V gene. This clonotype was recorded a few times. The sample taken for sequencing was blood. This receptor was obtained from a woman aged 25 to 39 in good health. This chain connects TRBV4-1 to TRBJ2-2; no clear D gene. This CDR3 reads CASSQDYSRNTGELFF. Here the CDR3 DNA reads TGCGCCAGCAGCCAAGATTACAGTAGGAACACCGGGGAGCTGTTTTTT.